This T cell receptor beta chain derives from a study of cytomegalovirus exposure and HLA in healthy donors (dated by TCRdb to the late 2010s). A note on the overall study: According to an earlier analysis of a few hundred of the donors, about 179 million T cells yielded 117 million unique TCR beta sequences and 276 Gb of sequence data. A later analysis re-examined previously published TCR beta repertoires from roughly 720 donors and added high-resolution HLA genotyping to investigate patterns of TCR occurrence. The study profiled the T cell repertoires of 500 to 800 subjects by immunosequencing and related them to cytomegalovirus serostatus. Rather than using new phenotypic data, the later analysis identified candidate immune exposures from TCR beta sequences and from how often those sequences occurred across donors. An earlier analysis of about 620 of the donors applied high-throughput TCR beta sequencing to assess whether each TCR beta V gene segment acted as functional or pseudogenic. All discovery cohort repertoires had been generated on a single sequencing platform. The study was designed to test whether signatures of past pathogen exposure could be identified by cataloging public T cell receptors. The study combined high-throughput TCR immunosequencing, statistical association of individual TCRs with disease status, and machine learning to predict cytomegalovirus infection status. In addition to the first cohort of about 650 subjects, a separate validation cohort of over 90 different subjects was used. Donor age, sex, ethnicity and CMV serostatus were compiled alongside the repertoire data. Because of strong linkage in the cohort, roughly five DR-DQ haplotypes were treated as single units for association and clustering. The genetic ancestry cluster associated with self-reported Caucasian donors included 80% to 90% of the 300 to 450 genotyped donors. Typing coverage differed by locus: A, B, C, DRB1 and DQB1 were typed in about 620-640 donors, DQA1 in approximately 520, DPA1 in 600 to 610, and DPB1 in roughly 450. HLA typing covered class I and class II loci at four-digit resolution. On average, roughly 250,000 unique TCR beta nucleotide sequences were sequenced per donor among fewer than 500 genotyped donors of the cohort, with 15% to 20% of those sequences being non-productive. A later genetic analysis used genome-wide SNP genotypes for about 60% of the roughly 700 donors, treating that subset as a discovery cohort. Approximately 310 gigabases of sequencing data and 70 million to 100 million unique TCR sequences were included in an early release covering 550 to 800 HLA-typed donors.

The cohort consisted of hundreds of healthy bone marrow donors. All cohort members were sampled while nominally healthy, although unrecorded immune exposures were likely present. The donor tested CMV seronegative and was one of the 352 seronegative cohort members. A peripheral blood sample was collected from each donor, and TCR beta sequencing was performed on peripheral blood mononuclear cells. The Qiagen DNeasy Blood Extraction Kit was used to extract genomic DNA from the blood cell samples. From V the trimming removes 1 base and from J it removes 0 bases, while the gene matches leave 11 bases of the junction unaccounted for. Spanning cysteine to phenylalanine, the CDR3 consists of 18 amino acids. CDR3 DNA is the only sequence kept; it has 54 bases, read in frame from the first base. From the germline V gene, CDR1 is KGHSH and CDR2 is LQKENI. In regard to this clone: Its specific antigen is unknown. Within one base of it there is no much larger clone, and no base qualities were kept.

What the work shows at the level of the full study, not this receptor alone: A few of the identified cytomegalovirus-associated TCR beta chains were confirmed in vitro to be specific for cytomegalovirus antigens. Immune exposure information for the cohort was limited to CMV serostatus. According to a later genetic analysis, donors in an Asian-associated ancestry cluster had fewer N-insertions in productive TCRs than the roughly 700-donor mean. Linkage disequilibrium might explain the correlated functional status among segregating V segments, but an unknown experimental factor could not be excluded. In this cohort, only TCR beta chains were sequenced, and detectable features were limited by the absence of alpha or paired-chain data. When HLA alleles, especially DR and DQ, strongly co-occurred, TCR associations were difficult to assign to individual alleles. According to a later analysis, parvovirus B19, influenza, CMV and Epstein-Barr virus appeared linked to several top co-occurrence clusters. The classifier was reported to diagnose cytomegalovirus status with high specificity and sensitivity in both the original cohort and the validation cohort. Because some donors lacked HLA typing at each locus, the association tests relied only on the typed subset. Presence/absence analyses assumed roughly uniform sequencing depth across donors, an assumption that may not hold. Most TCR sequences were seen in very few donors, while some public TCRs were found in many individuals. A further reported finding was that TCR beta sequences accurately predicted the HLA-A and HLA-B alleles for most subjects in the first cohort. A later genetic analysis associated a missense DCLRE1C variant with V-gene and J-gene trimming of TCR beta chains, and an independent cohort replicated the association. An earlier analysis of some 560 of the donors showed that most TCR beta V segments appeared in productive rearrangements either about 87% or about 30% of the time, which broadly matched IMGT annotations. In a later analysis, most CMV-associated TCR beta chains were found to appear HLA-restricted, with HLA associations seemingly driven largely by CMV exposure. The sequencing pipeline was judged likely to have produced a cluster of highly shared sequence variants as a technical artifact. In a later analysis, 16,951 TCR beta sequences were associated with specific HLA alleles at a false discovery rate of 0.05. According to the authors, the approach could potentially be generalized to other disease states and immunological phenotypes. Because counts were too low, some 16 rarely observed V segments, including chromosome 9 orphons, were excluded from the earlier analysis of 500 to 700 of the donors. The 87-base-pair reads could not distinguish some IMGT-functional V segments, including TRBV6-2 and TRBV6-3, so those segments were excluded. Compared with equally common non-associated chains, HLA-associated TCR beta chains in a later analysis were more clonally expanded and had lower generation probabilities. According to a later analysis, TCR association rates differed among HLA loci, with DRB1 alleles showing the most associated TCRs and HLA-C alleles showing the fewest. A total of about 180 TCR beta chains were listed by the study as associated with cytomegalovirus.

The library came from the immunoSEQ multiplex PCR assay. For the multiplex PCR, a mixture combining 60 forward primers for TCR Vbeta segments and 13 reverse primers for TCR Jbeta segments was used. Amplification of the CDR3 region of rearranged TCR beta genes was performed with a multiplex PCR assay on genomic DNA. The Illumina HiSeq System was used to sequence the amplified TCR beta libraries as 87-base-pair reads. The authors processed their data as follows. A later analysis tallied about 77 million unique TCR beta chains across the 610 or so repertoires, and about 10 million of those chains were shared by two or more donors. Raw reads were error-corrected and collapsed into unique sequences with a nearest-neighbor algorithm that merged closely related sequences to remove PCR and sequencing errors. Alignment of CDR3 sequences to IMGT reference sequences was used to assign V, D and J gene segments. Each retained sequence needed at least a six-nucleotide match to both a V gene segment and a J gene segment. A rearrangement counted as productive if the CDR3 had no stop codons and remained in frame with V and J, and every other rearrangement counted as non-productive. Following IMGT convention, CDR3 was defined as the stretch from the second conserved V-encoded cysteine to the conserved J-encoded phenylalanine. The earlier analysis of about 610 of the donors excluded any sequence lacking an unambiguous match to a single V gene segment. An earlier analysis of approximately 590 of the donors called V segments functional above 56.7% productive rearrangements and segregating when the between-donor standard deviation exceeded 5%. A statistical classification framework was built to diagnose cytomegalovirus status from the catalog of TCR beta chain sequences. In a later analysis, V and J genes were assigned by comparing TCR nucleotide sequences against IMGT/GENE-DB human TR gene sequences. In a later analysis, CDR3 sequences and most-parsimonious VDJ recombination scenarios were assigned using the TCRdist pipeline. A later analysis defined each TCR beta chain by its CDR3 amino acid sequence plus V-gene family, and excluded reads lacking a unique V-gene family. A later analysis removed 500 to 650 highly shared, low-generation-probability nucleotide sequences to deal with suspected cross-contamination and a sequencing artifact. In a later analysis, a clonal expansion index for each public chain was calculated from normalized within-repertoire ranks of inferred template counts. In a later analysis, generation probabilities were computed with a VDJ recombination model fitted to out-of-frame rearrangements, and the resulting probabilities were checked against IGoR. In a later analysis, TCR-TCR, TCR-HLA and TCR-CMV co-occurrence was scored with hypergeometric tests, and a repertoire-size bias correction was applied to TCR pairs. To estimate false discovery rates, a later analysis permuted the HLA or CMV assignments 20 times. In a later analysis, co-occurring TCRs were grouped using DBSCAN, with TCRdist sequence similarity added in when clustering inside HLA-allele-positive subsets. For co-occurrence clustering, repertoires with fewer than 30,000 or more than 120,000 public chains were excluded, along with a handful of repertoires with anomalous nucleotide sharing. TCRdb re-hosts the immuneACCESS table, in-frame sequences only. Its copies lack some clones; in the studies checked, an unresolved V gene accounts for under half of them, and the cause for the rest is not known. V, J and clone size reflect that table, while D and trimming were determined from the DNA. In all, the sample holds 150,000 to 200,000 clones, and roughly 85% of those were seen once. The top ten clones comprise 0.69% of the sample.

The TCR sequence derives from a woman aged 40 to 49 in good health and CMV-seronegative. The rearrangement combines TRBV18 with TRBJ1-1, and 7 bases in between align with TRBD1. Sample: PBMCs. The CDR3 protein sequence reads: CASSPRTLPGQMNTEAFF. The sequenced DNA is TGTGCCAGCTCACCACGTACCCTTCCGGGACAGATGAACACTGAAGCTTTCTTT.